The clone carrying this T cell receptor (beta chain) was detected a few times. Its target is unknown. Isolating PBMCs gave at least 6 million of these cells per sample. A minimum of 5.5 micrograms of total RNA was extracted per sample. This sample is part of a study of blood T cells in healthy people across ages. The V end was cut by 4 bases, the J end by 2 bases, with 13 bases between. The CDR3 length is 15 residues. Germline V lookup: CDR1 MDHEN, CDR2 SYDVKM. Alongside a J-beta primer mix, a sample-barcoded 5' primer served in a second PCR lasting 7 to 11 cycles. TCRdb ran MiXCR on the 5' RACE reads and lists one entry per CDR3 protein. The profile shows approximately 800,000 distinct CDR3 sequences, roughly 60% of them singletons. Regarding the study as a whole: It was not known whether donors were CMV positive (a possible confounder of expanded clonotype changes).

V is TRBV28 and J is TRBJ2-3, with D perhaps TRBD2 (5 bases). Sample: blood. The TCR was taken from a young man in good health. Here the CDR3 DNA reads TGTGCCAGCAGTTGGCGGGCAGGTCCCACAGATACGCAGTATTTT. It specifies CASSWRAGPTDTQYF. The whole variable domain, remainder taken from reference TRBV28 and TRBJ2-3, is DVKVTQSSRYLVKRTGEKVFLECVQDMDHENMFWYRQDPGLGLRLIYFSYDVKMKEKGDIPEGYSVSREKKERFSLILESASTNQTSMYLCASSWRAGPTDTQYFGPGTRLTVL.